The 10 T cell receptor beta chains below all came from one sample that was sequenced in a study of blood T cell repertoires in COVID-19. The method was immunoSEQ multiplex PCR; TCRdb's version includes in-frame clones alone and lacks a portion of them. This repertoire shows approximately 300,000 clones, about 85% found once; its top ten account for 4.1%. The sample was peripheral blood. The receptors shown here come from a woman aged 50 to 60 with active or convalescent COVID-19.

A single count supports this clone. This chain links TRBV7-6 with TRBJ2-1; 7 bases line up with TRBD2. V gave up 5 bases and J gave up 4 bases; unmatched junction bases: 14. The CDR3 sequence is 17 residues long. Germline lookup yields CDR1 SGHVS and CDR2 FNYEAQ. CDR3: CASSPRFRTRLYNEQFF. CDR3 nucleotide sequence: TGTGCCAGCAGCCCCCGATTCAGGACTAGGCTGTACAATGAGCAGTTCTTC.

This chain joins TRBV5-5 and TRBJ1-2, with unresolved D. CDR1 is SGHKS, CDR2 YYEKEE, per germline (reference sequence). The CDR3 loop spans 15 amino acids. V lost 2 bases to trimming and J lost 6 bases, with 17 bases between them. CDR3: CASSFAFGLGDGYTF. The DNA of the CDR3 is TGTGCCAGCAGCTTTGCATTCGGACTTGGTGATGGCTACACCTTC.

This chain connects TRBV3-1 (or the pseudogene TRBV3-2) to TRBJ2-5; a weak D match, TRBD2 (5 bases). CDR3 size: 13 residues. The germline gives CDR1 LGHDT, CDR2 YNNKEL (reference sequence). The V gene lost 3 bases and the J gene lost 2 bases, with 7 bases spanning the gap. CDR3 region: CASSQDFQETQYF. The CDR3 DNA reads TGTGCCAGCAGCCAGGACTTTCAAGAGACCCAGTACTTC.

The chain carries TRBV9 and TRBJ2-7; 10 bases align to TRBD1. With V trimmed by 4 bases and J by 5 bases, 3 bases remained unmatched. The CDR3 runs 13 residues. Looked up from germline, CDR1 is SGDLS and CDR2 is YYNGEE. The CDR3 spells CASSRGTGDEQYF. CDR3 sequence (DNA): TGTGCCAGCAGCCGAGGGACAGGGGACGAGCAGTACTTC.

V and J are TRBV7-8 and TRBJ1-2; D might be TRBD1 (6 bases). The CDR3 is made up of 19 amino acids. From germline, CDR1 is SGHVS and CDR2 FQNEAQ. The V end was cut by 5 bases, the J end by 5 bases, with 30 bases between. CDR3 sequence (DNA): TGTGCCAGCAGCCCCTCTTTACTACGGGCTAGGGGGATCGAATATGGCTACACCTTC. Its protein is CASSPSLLRARGIEYGYTF. The complete variable domain, with remaining parts taken from reference TRBV7-8 and TRBJ1-2, reads GAGVSQSPRYKVAKRGQDVALRCDPISGHVSLFWYQQALGQGPEFLTYFQNEAQLDKSGLPSDRFFAERPEGSVSTLKIQRTQQEDSAVYLCASSPSLLRARGIEYGYTFGSGTRLTVV.

The chain is built from TRBV6-2 or TRBV6-3 and TRBJ2-3; 7 bases line up with TRBD2. CDR3 length equals 17 residues. V was clipped by 6 bases and J by 5 bases; unmatched bases: 17. Germline lookup yields CDR1 MNHEY and CDR2 SVGEGT. The CDR3 here is CASSPLSGWTKLDTQYF. DNA for the CDR3: TGTGCCAGCAGCCCTCTTAGCGGGTGGACTAAACTAGATACGCAGTATTTT.

The rearrangement links TRBV18 to TRBJ1-1, with unresolved D. This CDR3 contains 16 residues. V lost 2 bases, J lost 4 bases, and 17 bases lay in between. Germline loops: CDR1 KGHSH, CDR2 LQKENI. CDR3 region: CASSPTQELRGTEAFF. In DNA, the CDR3 is TGTGCCAGCTCACCAACGCAGGAACTTCGGGGCACTGAAGCTTTCTTT.

The genes are TRBV2 and TRBJ2-7, with a possible D match to TRBD2 (7 bases). Trimming left V 6 bases short and J 4 bases short, with 16 bases between. This CDR3 comprises 14 residues. Germline values: CDR1 SNHLY, CDR2 FYNNEI. Written as DNA, the CDR3 is TGTGCCAGCAGGACGGGACACGGGGGGTACGAGCAGTACTTC. This encodes CASRTGHGGYEQYF.

The chain is built from TRBV2 and TRBJ1-2, with 7 bases lining up with TRBD1. The germline CDR1 and CDR2 sequences are SNHLY and FYNNEI. The CDR3 totals 15 residues. The junction had 7 bases not matched to a gene; V was cut back by 6 bases and J by 0 bases. The CDR3 sequence: CASRGTASSNYGYTF. The CDR3 DNA sequence: TGTGCCAGCAGGGGGACAGCGAGCTCTAACTATGGCTACACCTTC.

The chain combines TRBV5-1 with TRBJ2-5; unclear D gene. With 4 bases removed from V and 5 bases from J, the gap between germline ends came to 18 bases. The CDR3 totals 15 residues. Germline V lookup: CDR1 SGHRS, CDR2 YFSETQ. The CDR3 DNA sequence: TGCGCCAGCAGCCCCGCCGCCTTCCAGTGGGAGACCCAGTACTTC. Encoded protein: CASSPAAFQWETQYF.